What follows are 30 T cell receptor beta chains derived from one specimen sequenced in a study of OX40 agonist ivuxolimab in advanced cancers. The assay was immunoSEQ multiplex PCR, and TCRdb's table has in-frame clones only and misses some. The top ten clones hold about 0.2% of a sample with about 88,000 clones, around 85% of them seen once. Sequencing used CD4+ or CD8+ T cells sorted from blood, obtained in a trial of the OX40 agonist ivuxolimab. Receptor source: an adult with an advanced solid tumor such as melanoma, head and neck, liver or kidney cancer.

The rearrangement links TRBV7-6 to TRBJ2-7; 9 bases map to TRBD2. Germline V lookup: CDR1 SGHVS, CDR2 FNYEAQ. V was pared by 0 bases and J by 5 bases, with 2 bases of the junction left unmatched. CDR3 length equals 14 residues. CDR3 amino acids: CASSLASGRDEQYF. CDR3 in DNA: TGTGCCAGCAGCTTAGCTAGCGGGAGAGACGAGCAGTACTTC.

The V and J genes are TRBV28 and TRBJ1-2; D may be TRBD1 (5 bases). The CDR3 spans 14 residues. V lost 3 bases to trimming and J lost 2 bases, with 10 bases between them. Germline V gene sequence: CDR1 MDHEN, CDR2 SYDVKM. This chain's CDR3 is CASSFGHLNYGYTF. The CDR3 DNA follows: TGTGCCAGCAGTTTCGGACACCTGAACTATGGCTACACCTTC.

The rearrangement links TRBV28 to TRBJ2-3; 7 bases are shared with TRBD1. The V gene's germline CDR1 is MDHEN and CDR2 SYDVKM. The CDR3 runs to 16 residues. V dropped 5 bases and J dropped 2; count of bases not matched to a gene: 10. The CDR3 spells CASSAAGGTDTDTQYF. The CDR3 DNA reads TGTGCCAGCAGTGCGGCAGGGGGAACCGACACAGATACGCAGTATTTT.

The chain carries TRBV28 and TRBJ1-2, with TRBD1 as a possible D gene (6 bases). The CDR3 consists of 17 residues. Germline V gene lookup returns CDR1 MDHEN and CDR2 SYDVKM. Between the trimmed V and J ends, which lost 3 bases and 4 bases, there was a span of 21 bases. CDR3 in DNA: TGTGCCAGCAGTTTTGTCAGGGGAGAACCTCCCCCCTATGGCTACACCTTC. Encoded protein: CASSFVRGEPPPYGYTF.

This clone came up once. The chain has TRBV18 and TRBJ2-7; TRBD2 aligns across 14 bases. This CDR3 is 15 amino acids long. In germline, CDR1 is KGHSH, CDR2 LQKENI. V lost 4 bases and J lost 7; bases outside the gene matches: 6. The CDR3 protein is CASSQGLAGEREQYV. CDR3 sequence (DNA): TGTGCCAGCTCACAGGGACTAGCGGGGGAAAGGGAGCAGTACGTC.

The CDR3 sequence: CASSQDPAAGHTHEQFF. Written as DNA, the CDR3 is TGTGCCAGCAGCCAAGATCCGGCAGCGGGCCACACCCATGAGCAGTTCTTC. The chain couples TRBV4-2 to TRBJ2-1; possibly TRBD2 for D (6 bases). In germline, CDR1 is LGHNA, CDR2 YNFKEQ. The germline V and J ends were trimmed by 0 bases and 8 bases, with 20 bases remaining between them. The CDR3 is made up of 17 amino acids.

The chain has TRBV29-1 and TRBJ1-1; no definite D call. The CDR3 is 14 amino acids. CDR1 and CDR2 (germline): SQVTM, ANQGSEA. V was pared by 0 bases and J by 0 bases, with 8 bases between. The CDR3 DNA follows: TGCAGCGTTGAAGAGGCCAGGATGAACACTGAAGCTTTCTTT. Translation: CSVEEARMNTEAFF.

CDR3 residues: CASSLVPQGAPYEQYF. The DNA for the CDR3 is TGCGCCAGCAGCTTGGTCCCACAGGGAGCTCCCTACGAGCAGTACTTC. The chain is built from TRBV5-1 and TRBJ2-7, with D tentatively TRBD1 (6 bases). The CDR3 has 16 residues. Trimming stripped 0 bases from V and 2 bases from J, with 15 bases between. Germline V CDR1 and CDR2: SGHRS, YFSETQ.

In this sample, this clone turned up a few times. The chain combines TRBV2 with TRBJ2-7, with TRBD1 identical over 8 bases. Trimming took 4 bases from V and 10 from J; bases not matched to a gene: 9. The CDR3 loop spans 13 amino acids. The V gene's germline CDR1 is SNHLY and CDR2 FYNNEI. CDR3 nucleotide sequence: TGTGCCAGCAGTGGGTCCGGACAGGGCCCACAGTACGTC. Translation gives CASSGSGQGPQYV.

The rearrangement uses TRBV6-5 and TRBJ2-1; 7 bases map to TRBD2. There are 15 residues in the CDR3. CDR1 and CDR2 (germline): MNHEY, SVGAGI. V shed 2 bases and J 1 base; nucleotides not matched to a gene: 2. The CDR3 is CASSYTAGSYNEQFF. The CDR3 DNA is TGTGCCAGCAGTTACACAGCGGGATCCTACAATGAGCAGTTCTTC.

This clone has a single count. The chain uses TRBV5-4 and TRBJ2-6; 10 bases are a match to TRBD1. Germline CDR1 and CDR2: SGHNT and YYREEE (reference sequence). V gave up 0 bases and J gave up 0 bases; unmatched junction bases: 3. The CDR3 is 18 amino acids. The CDR3 spells CASSLGGQGGSGANVLTF. The CDR3 nucleotides read TGTGCCAGCAGCTTGGGTGGACAGGGGGGCTCTGGGGCCAACGTCCTGACTTTC.

This chain links TRBV5-1 with TRBJ2-3, with D hard to call. Trimming removed 4 bases at V and 2 bases at J, with 14 bases between. The CDR3 has 15 amino acids. CDR1 and CDR2 (germline): SGHRS, YFSETQ. The CDR3 here is CASSPRAAFTDTQYF. The CDR3 bases are TGCGCCAGCAGCCCCCGGGCCGCCTTCACAGATACGCAGTATTTT. Filled out from reference TRBV5-1 and TRBJ2-3, the complete variable domain reads KAGVTQTPRYLIKTRGQQVTLSCSPISGHRSVSWYQQTPGQGLQFLFEYFSETQRNKGNFPGRFSGRQFSNSRSEMNVSTLELGDSALYLCASSPRAAFTDTQYFGPGTRLTVL.

J is TRBJ2-5 and V is TRBV5-6; TRBD1 agrees at 9 bases. Germline-derived CDR1 and CDR2 are SGHDT and YYEEEE. CDR3 length equals 14 residues. The ends lost 4 bases at V and 4 bases at J; junction bases unmatched: 5. The CDR3 DNA reads as TGTGCCAGCAGCGGGACAGGGAGAGGAGAGACCCAGTACTTC. Its translation: CASSGTGRGETQYF.

In its sample, this clone was seen a few times. This sequence joins TRBV6-6 and TRBJ1-5, with a weak D call TRBD1 (5 bases). The V gene lost 2 bases and the J gene lost 7 bases, with 15 bases spanning the gap. Looked up from germline, CDR1 is MNHNY and CDR2 is SVGAGI (reference sequence). The CDR3 covers 15 residues. CDR3 loop: CASSYGQGGGQPQHF. CDR3 bases: TGTGCCAGCAGTTACGGGCAGGGAGGAGGCCAGCCCCAGCATTTT.

V usage is TRBV5-1 and J usage is TRBJ1-2, with no clear D. The CDR3 consists of 14 residues. Germline lookup yields CDR1 SGHRS and CDR2 YFSETQ. Trimming cost V 4 bases and J 3 bases, with 13 bases left between them. This chain's CDR3 is CASSGSVGDYGYTF. CDR3 DNA sequence: TGCGCCAGCAGCGGAAGTGTGGGCGACTATGGCTACACCTTC.

The rearrangement uses TRBV19 and TRBJ2-1; 7 bases are a match to TRBD2. Germline trimming cut 5 bases from V and 3 bases from J; bases unmatched to any gene: 4. The CDR3 sequence is 14 residues long. From germline, CDR1 is LNHDA and CDR2 SQIVND (reference sequence). In DNA, the CDR3 is TGTGCCAGTAGTTCTGGGGGGGGCTACAATGAGCAGTTCTTC. It specifies CASSSGGGYNEQFF. The full variable domain, completed using reference TRBV19 and TRBJ2-1, is DGGITQSPKYLFRKEGQNVTLSCEQNLNHDAMYWYRQDPGQGLRLIYYSQIVNDFQKGDIAEGYSVSREKKESFPLTVTSAQKNPTAFYLCASSSGGGYNEQFFGPGTRLTVL.

The chain's CDR3 is CASSLASGSHIQYF. CDR3 sequence (DNA): TGCGCCAGCAGCTTGGCTAGCGGGAGTCATATTCAGTACTTC. V and J are TRBV5-1 and TRBJ2-4; 10 nucleotides align to TRBD2. J was trimmed by 10 bases and V by 0 bases; bases with no gene match: 4. The germline V gene has CDR1 SGHRS and CDR2 YFSETQ. This CDR3 contains 14 residues.

This chain uses TRBV10-2 with TRBJ2-7; 8 bases match TRBD2. Germline-derived CDR1 and CDR2 are WSHSY and SAAADI. The CDR3 covers 16 residues. The trim removed 2 bases at V and 5 bases at J, leaving 11 bases unmatched. CDR3 loop: CASSERGPRGAHEQYV. CDR3 bases: TGCGCCAGCAGTGAGAGGGGCCCGCGGGGGGCCCACGAGCAGTACGTC.

The CDR3 spells CASSLIGQGAYEQYF. CDR3 coding DNA: TGTGCCAGCAGCTTGATCGGGCAGGGGGCCTACGAGCAGTACTTC. The V gene is TRBV5-4, the J gene TRBJ2-7; 7 bases align to TRBD1. Germline V lookup: CDR1 SGHNT, CDR2 YYREEE (reference sequence). CDR3 length: 15 amino acids. With V trimmed by 1 base and J by 2 bases, 6 bases remained unmatched.

The chain uses TRBV28 and TRBJ2-5; 12 bases are a match to TRBD2. The trim removed 4 bases at V and 2 bases at J, leaving 8 bases unmatched. CDR1 MDHEN and CDR2 SYDVKM come from the germline V gene. There are 17 residues in the CDR3. CDR3 DNA sequence: TGTGCCAGCAGTTCCGTCCCGGGACTAGCGGGTCAAGAGACCCAGTACTTC. This gives the protein CASSSVPGLAGQETQYF.

The V call is TRBV2, the J call TRBJ1-2; weak D call: TRBD1 (6 bases). CDR1 and CDR2 from the germline V gene are SNHLY and FYNNEI. This CDR3 has 15 amino acids. V was shortened by 4 bases and J by 0 bases, with 12 bases between the two germline ends. CDR3 sequence (DNA): TGTGCCAGCAGTGCCAACAGGGCCTCTAACTATGGCTACACCTTC. Amino acids: CASSANRASNYGYTF.

This sequence joins TRBV6-1 and TRBJ1-6, with 7 bases aligning to TRBD1. Germline values: CDR1 MNHNS, CDR2 SASEGT. The CDR3 runs to 16 residues. Trimming cost V 2 bases and J 7 bases; bases outside gene matches: 8. The DNA of the CDR3 is TGTGCCAGCAGTGAAATCCGGGACAGCAGGAATTCACCCCTCCACTTT. Its protein product is CASSEIRDSRNSPLHF.

V usage is TRBV5-1 and J usage is TRBJ2-1; no firm D call. Germline-derived CDR1 and CDR2 are SGHRS and YFSETQ. There are 14 residues in the CDR3. Trimming removed 0 bases from V and 0 bases from J, with 4 bases in between. The CDR3, as DNA: TGCGCCAGCAGCTTGGGACTCTCCTACAATGAGCAGTTCTTC. The encoded protein is CASSLGLSYNEQFF.

This chain connects TRBV18 to TRBJ1-2; D remains ambiguous. The CDR3 is 12 residues long. Trimming removed 3 bases from V and 8 bases from J, with 10 bases in between. Germline-derived CDR1 and CDR2 are KGHSH and LQKENI. The CDR3, as DNA: TGTGCCAGCTCACCGTACAGTGAAGGCTACACCTTC. This gives the protein CASSPYSEGYTF.

This sequence joins TRBV27 and TRBJ2-3; 7 bases agree with TRBD1. Germline V CDR1 and CDR2: MNHEY, SMNVEV (reference sequence). This CDR3 is built from 14 residues. Trimming at V came to 6 bases and at J to 2 bases, leaving 5 bases not matched to a gene. Here the CDR3 DNA reads TGTGCCAGCAGCCCGACAGGGCTCACAGATACGCAGTATTTT. Translating it yields CASSPTGLTDTQYF.

The rearrangement joins TRBV28 to TRBJ1-3; tentative D call: TRBD1 (5 bases). The V and J ends lost 2 bases and 3 bases respectively, with 17 bases between them. The CDR3 has 17 amino acids. The germline V gene has CDR1 MDHEN and CDR2 SYDVKM. The CDR3 is CASSLGGAPADGNTIYF. The CDR3 nucleotides read TGTGCCAGCAGTTTAGGAGGGGCTCCGGCCGATGGAAACACCATATATTTT.

The chain has TRBV6-6 and TRBJ2-7, with TRBD2 identical over 10 bases. The V segment lost 5 bases and the J segment 2 bases; nucleotides outside the gene matches: 6. The germline CDR1 and CDR2 sequences are MNHNY and SVGAGI (reference sequence). The CDR3 has 15 amino acids. The CDR3 spells CASSRSGRGTYEQYF. The CDR3 region has the DNA TGTGCCAGCAGTCGAAGCGGGAGGGGAACCTACGAGCAGTACTTC.

The CDR3 DNA reads as TGTGCCATCAGTGAGTCGGCCGGGCCTTCCTACGAGCAGTACGTC. As protein: CAISESAGPSYEQYV. This chain links TRBV10-3 with TRBJ2-7; no clear D gene. The CDR3 length is 15 residues. V was clipped by 0 bases and J by 1 base, with 10 bases between them. The germline V gene has CDR1 ENHRY and CDR2 SYGVKD.

This chain joins TRBV5-1 and TRBJ2-3; tentatively, D is TRBD1 (6 bases). Germline V gives CDR1 SGHRS, CDR2 YFSETQ. Trimming stripped 0 bases from V and 0 bases from J, with 8 bases between. This CDR3 has 15 residues. The CDR3 loop is CASSLGRGSTDTQYF. CDR3 DNA sequence: TGCGCCAGCAGCTTGGGCAGGGGTAGCACAGATACGCAGTATTTT.

The J gene is TRBJ2-5, the V gene TRBV4-1; 10 nucleotides align to TRBD2. CDR3 length: 19 residues. V trimming: 1 base; J trimming: 1 base; junction bases outside the gene matches: 12. Per the germline V gene, CDR1 is MGHRA and CDR2 is YSYEKL. The CDR3 loop reads CASSQVWGTSVFFQETQYF. As DNA, the CDR3 is TGCGCCAGCAGCCAAGTTTGGGGGACTAGCGTTTTTTTCCAAGAGACCCAGTACTTC.